These T cell receptor beta chains were read from a single sample in a study of cytomegalovirus exposure and HLA in healthy donors. TCRdb's copy holds only in-frame clones and misses some; the assay was immunoSEQ multiplex PCR. Among about 86,000 clones listed, around 79% were seen once. Material for sequencing was PBMCs. Source of these receptors: a woman in her thirties or forties in good health and CMV-seropositive. Both conserved end residues are part of each CDR3. Fields, in order: J gene, clone size, D gene, V gene, CDR3 DNA, CDR3 protein. D genes are given only for firm matches. Some rows have no size entry. The others give once, few or many, or a class for an expanded clone.

TRBJ1-1 once NA TRBV29-1 TGCAGCTTACGGGGGGGGAACACTGAAGCTTTCTTT CSLRGGNTEAFF
TRBJ2-7 NA TRBD1 TRBV30 TGTGCCTGGAGCGCCGGGACAGGGACCTACGAGCAGTACTTC CAWSAGTGTYEQYF
TRBJ1-4 NA NA TRBV30 TGTGCCTGGAGTGTATTTCAAAATGAAAAACTGTTTTTT CAWSVFQNEKLFF
TRBJ1-3 NA NA TRBV19 TGTGCCAGTAGTATCTCCCAGGGCTCTGGAAACACCATATATTTT CASSISQGSGNTIYF
TRBJ2-7 NA TRBD1 TRBV5-4 TGTGCCAGCAGCTCCGACAGGGACTACGAGCAGTACTTC CASSSDRDYEQYF
TRBJ2-3 NA TRBD2 TRBV5-1 TGCGCCAGCAGCCCGGGACTAGCGGGGCCAGATACGCAGTATTTT CASSPGLAGPDTQYF
TRBJ1-1 NA NA TRBV4-1 TGCGCCAGCTCGGGGAACACTGAAGCTTTCTTT CASSGNTEAFF
TRBJ1-5 NA NA TRBV30 TGTGCCTGGAGTAGTGGGCACAATCAGCCCCAGCATTTT CAWSSGHNQPQHF
TRBJ2-2 NA NA TRBV9 TGTGCCAGCAGCGTGACCGGACAAGTAGCCGGGGAGCTGTTTTTT CASSVTGQVAGELFF
TRBJ1-2 NA NA TRBV29-1 TGCAGCGTGTGGACTGTCTATGGCTACACCTTC CSVWTVYGYTF
TRBJ1-6 once NA TRBV27 TGTGCCAGCAGCCTTACAGGGTTTGATTCACCCCTCCACTTT CASSLTGFDSPLHF
TRBJ1-4 NA NA TRBV11-1 TGTGCCAGCAGCCCGGACAGTGGAAATGAAAAACTGTTTTTT CASSPDSGNEKLFF
TRBJ2-3 NA TRBD1 TRBV19 TGTGCCAGTAGTATGACAGGGTATAGAACAGATACGCAGTATTTT CASSMTGYRTDTQYF
TRBJ1-1 NA NA TRBV11-2 TGTGCCAGCAGCCTCGGCAGGGTGAGCGACACTGAAGCTTTCTTT CASSLGRVSDTEAFF
TRBJ2-7 NA TRBD1 TRBV5-1 TGCGCCAGCAGCCAGGGGACAGCCTACGAGCAGTACTTC CASSQGTAYEQYF
TRBJ1-2 NA TRBD1 TRBV27 TGTGCCAGCGGCACAGGGGGCAATGGCTACACCTTC CASGTGGNGYTF
TRBJ1-1 NA NA TRBV6-5 TGTGCCAGCAGTTACTCATCTGGGGCAGAGTCCACTGAAGCTTTCTTT CASSYSSGAESTEAFF
TRBJ2-3 few TRBD2 TRBV6-4 TGTGCCAGCAGTGACGAGGCTAGCGGGACAGATACGCAGTATTTT CASSDEASGTDTQYF
TRBJ1-2 NA NA TRBV28 TGTGCCAGCAGTTCAGGGCCAGGGGACTATGGCTACACCTTC CASSSGPGDYGYTF
TRBJ2-7 few NA TRBV4-2 TGTGCCAGCAGCCAAGATAGAGGGAGTCTCTCCTACGAGCAGTACTTC CASSQDRGSLSYEQYF
TRBJ1-1 NA NA TRBV5-1 TGCGCCAGCAGCATATCCTACGACAGAAGGACTGAAGCTTTCTTT CASSISYDRRTEAFF
TRBJ1-2 NA NA TRBV5-1 TGCGCCAGCAGCCGAGGGGGTAATGGCTACACCTTC CASSRGGNGYTF
TRBJ2-5 NA TRBD1 TRBV13 TGTGCCAGCAGCTTAAACAGGGGGCTAGAGACCCAGTACTTC CASSLNRGLETQYF
TRBJ2-7 NA NA TRBV4-2 TGTGCCAGCAGCCCGGACTTGGGGGCTTACGAGCAGTACTTC CASSPDLGAYEQYF